These 9 T cell receptor beta chains were all obtained from the same sample, sequenced in a study of cytotoxic CD8 clonotypes in ibrutinib-treated CLL. Clones were read by immunoSEQ multiplex PCR, and TCRdb kept only the in-frame ones, dropping some. This sample yields some 150,000 clones, of which about 79% are seen a single time; more than 10% belongs to the top ten. The sample was PBMCs, taken after 12 months of ibrutinib treatment. The receptors derive from a human donor with chronic lymphocytic leukemia.

V and J are TRBV5-1 and TRBJ2-1, with TRBD1 identical over 9 bases. The J segment lost 8 bases and the V segment lost 3 bases, leaving 6 bases of the junction unmatched. The CDR3 loop spans 14 amino acids. CDR1 is SGHRS and CDR2 is YFSETQ in the germline V gene. The CDR3 coding sequence is TGCGCCAGCAGCTCAACAGGGGGCCTTTATGAGCAGTTCTTC. Amino acid sequence: CASSSTGGLYEQFF.

The chain uses TRBV7-9 and TRBJ2-1; perhaps TRBD2 as D (5 bases). The V gene lost 10 bases and the J gene lost 8 bases, with 18 bases spanning the gap. Germline assignment: CDR1 SEHNR and CDR2 FQNEAQ (reference sequence). The CDR3 loop spans 13 amino acids. The DNA of the CDR3 is TGTGCCACCGAGGGATTTTTTGTCGATGAGCAGTTCTTC. Protein sequence: CATEGFFVDEQFF.

This clone was recorded only once. V gene TRBV7-8 combines with J gene TRBJ1-4; a possible D gene is TRBD1 (6 bases). Per the germline V gene, CDR1 is SGHVS and CDR2 is FQNEAQ. The CDR3 extends over 17 amino acids. V lost 1 base, J lost 0 bases, and 12 bases lay in between. The CDR3 DNA sequence: TGTGCCAGCAGCTTAGACTGGACAGACGCAACTAATGAAAAACTGTTTTTT. This gives the protein CASSLDWTDATNEKLFF.

A single count supports this clone. The chain combines TRBV7-8 with TRBJ2-1; D gene uncertain. Trimming shortened V by 5 bases and J by 6 bases, and 14 bases separated the two germline ends. Germline V gives CDR1 SGHVS, CDR2 FQNEAQ. The CDR3 length is 14 residues. CDR3 region: CASSARLVFNEQFF. The CDR3 DNA sequence: TGTGCCAGCAGCGCAAGACTGGTGTTCAATGAGCAGTTCTTC.

The chain couples TRBV7-8 to TRBJ1-2; D call uncertain. Trimming left V 5 bases short and J 2 bases short, with 9 bases between. Germline CDR1 and CDR2: SGHVS and FQNEAQ. The CDR3 runs 13 residues. The CDR3 region is CASSRTENYGYTF. The CDR3 DNA reads TGTGCCAGCAGCCGTACAGAGAACTATGGCTACACCTTC.

The chain employs TRBV4-2 and TRBJ1-4; D remains ambiguous. V was pared by 1 base and J by 13 bases, with 13 bases between. Per germline, CDR1 LGHNA and CDR2 YNFKEQ. The CDR3 has 13 residues. The CDR3 sequence is CASSQASSETLFF. In DNA form, the CDR3 reads TGTGCCAGCAGCCAAGCGTCTTCCGAGACACTGTTTTTT.

The V and J genes are TRBV7-6 and TRBJ2-6, with unresolved D. The germline V gene encodes CDR1 SGHVS and CDR2 FNYEAQ. V lost 5 bases and J 1 base, leaving 6 bases between the germline ends. The CDR3 consists of 14 residues. The CDR3 is CASSPESGANVLTF. As DNA, the CDR3 is TGTGCCAGCAGCCCTGAGTCTGGGGCCAACGTCCTGACTTTC.

The chain links TRBV6-6 to TRBJ2-1; 8 nucleotides line up with TRBD2. The V gene's germline CDR1 is MNHNY and CDR2 SVGAGI (reference sequence). With V trimmed by 6 bases and J by 7 bases, 14 bases remained unmatched. The CDR3 runs 16 residues. CDR3 protein: CASRTTSGAAGNEQFF. In nucleotides, the CDR3 is TGTGCCAGCAGAACAACTAGCGGAGCCGCGGGGAATGAGCAGTTCTTC.

In nucleotides, the CDR3 is TGTGCCAGCAGCAAGCAGGGATCTCTGCTGAAAAGGAACACTGAAGCTTTCTTT. Translating it yields CASSKQGSLLKRNTEAFF. The chain combines TRBV7-9 with TRBJ1-1, with D possibly matching TRBD1 (5 bases). Trimming cost V 5 bases and J 1 base, with 23 bases left between them. From germline, CDR1 is SEHNR and CDR2 FQNEAQ (reference sequence). The CDR3 spans 18 residues.